A selection of T cell receptor beta chains follows, all from one sample in a study of blood T cells in healthy people across ages. Using its own MiXCR run on the 5' RACE reads, TCRdb lists one record per CDR3 protein. Seen here are over a million distinct CDR3 sequences, approximately 26% observed once, and the top ten hold 0.75%. The same sample was also used in a study of T cells of mothers and their children.

The sample was blood. All receptors come from a girl aged 2 to 9 in good health. Each CDR3 is given with its conserved first and last residue. Fields, in order: D gene, clone size, V gene, J gene, CDR3 DNA, CDR3 protein. A D gene is named only where the DNA matches it firmly. Where a row states a size, it is once, few, many or the class of an expanded clone; other rows omit it.

d_gene: TRBD2; abundance: .; v_gene: TRBV27; j_gene: TRBJ2-5; CDR3nt: TGTGCCAGCAGAGTGGGCGGGGGAGAAGAGACCCAGTACTTC; CDR3aa: CASRVGGGEETQYF
d_gene: .; abundance: .; v_gene: TRBV29-1; j_gene: TRBJ2-2; CDR3nt: TGCAGCTGCCTCGGAGGGTCAAACACCGGGGAGCTGTTTTTT; CDR3aa: CSCLGGSNTGELFF
d_gene: .; abundance: .; v_gene: TRBV28; j_gene: TRBJ2-1; CDR3nt: TGTGCCATCACCAGTGTCGAATGGGATGAGCAGTTCTTC; CDR3aa: CAITSVEWDEQFF
d_gene: .; abundance: .; v_gene: TRBV4-1; j_gene: TRBJ2-5; CDR3nt: TGCGCCAGCAGCCAAGGGGTAAAACAAGAGACCCAGTACTTC; CDR3aa: CASSQGVKQETQYF
d_gene: .; abundance: .; v_gene: TRBV29-1; j_gene: TRBJ1-1; CDR3nt: TGCAGCGTTGGGACCGCGGGTGAAGCTTTCTTT; CDR3aa: CSVGTAGEAFF
d_gene: TRBD1; abundance: few; v_gene: TRBV20-1; j_gene: TRBJ2-7; CDR3nt: TGCAGTGCTAGATCCGGGACAGGATACGAGCAGTACTTC; CDR3aa: CSARSGTGYEQYF
d_gene: .; abundance: few; v_gene: TRBV27; j_gene: TRBJ2-3; CDR3nt: TGTGCCAGCAGTTTGTCCCCGATTGCTAGCACAGATACGCAGTATTTT; CDR3aa: CASSLSPIASTDTQYF
d_gene: .; abundance: few; v_gene: TRBV5-6; j_gene: TRBJ2-7; CDR3nt: TGTGCCAGCAGCTTGTACTGGGCGCCACACGAGCAGTACTTC; CDR3aa: CASSLYWAPHEQYF
d_gene: .; abundance: .; v_gene: TRBV20-1; j_gene: TRBJ2-1; CDR3nt: TGCAGTGCTAGAGATCCCCTAGCACGAAGCTCCTACAATGAGCAGTTCTTC; CDR3aa: CSARDPLARSSYNEQFF
d_gene: TRBD2; abundance: few; v_gene: TRBV12-3/TRBV12-4; j_gene: TRBJ2-1; CDR3nt: TGTGCCAACAACCCTAGCGGGGGATATTACAATGAGCAGTTCTTC; CDR3aa: CANNPSGGYYNEQFF
d_gene: .; abundance: many; v_gene: TRBV4-1; j_gene: TRBJ2-3; CDR3nt: TGTGCCAGCAGTCAGCAGGGGACAGATACGCAGTATTTT; CDR3aa: CASSQQGTDTQYF
d_gene: TRBD2; abundance: once; v_gene: TRBV20-1; j_gene: TRBJ2-7; CDR3nt: TGCAGTGCTAGTTCCTCCGTGGCGCGGGGGAATATCCACGAGCAGTACTTC; CDR3aa: CSASSSVARGNIHEQYF
d_gene: .; abundance: few; v_gene: TRBV29-1; j_gene: TRBJ1-1; CDR3nt: TGCAGCGTCGTCAATCAGGGCTTCCTCACTGAGGCTTTCTTT; CDR3aa: CSVVNQGFLTEAFF
d_gene: .; abundance: .; v_gene: TRBV6-4; j_gene: TRBJ2-1; CDR3nt: TGTGCCAGCAGCCGCGGACAGATCAATGAGCAGTTCTTC; CDR3aa: CASSRGQINEQFF
d_gene: TRBD1; abundance: .; v_gene: TRBV24-1; j_gene: TRBJ2-4; CDR3nt: TGTGCCACCAGTGACGGGACAGGGCAGGACATTCAGTACTTC; CDR3aa: CATSDGTGQDIQYF
d_gene: .; abundance: few; v_gene: TRBV28; j_gene: TRBJ1-5; CDR3nt: TGTGCCAGCAGTTGGGCCGGAGGGGCCCCGGGGCCCCAGCATTTT; CDR3aa: CASSWAGGAPGPQHF
d_gene: .; abundance: few; v_gene: TRBV2; j_gene: TRBJ2-2; CDR3nt: TGTGCCAGCAGTGTTCGTCGTACCGGGGAGCTGTTTTTT; CDR3aa: CASSVRRTGELFF
d_gene: .; abundance: .; v_gene: TRBV7-6; j_gene: TRBJ2-5; CDR3nt: TGTGCCAGCAGCTCCTACGGGGCCCAAGAGACCCAGTACTTC; CDR3aa: CASSSYGAQETQYF
d_gene: .; abundance: .; v_gene: TRBV4-1; j_gene: TRBJ1-4; CDR3nt: TGCGCCAGCAGCCGGTTCCCGAACAGGGATCCGAATGAAAAACTGTTTTTT; CDR3aa: CASSRFPNRDPNEKLFF
d_gene: TRBD1; abundance: few; v_gene: TRBV14; j_gene: TRBJ2-1; CDR3nt: TGTGCCAGCAGCCGCCGACAGGGTTGGAATGAGCAGTTCTTC; CDR3aa: CASSRRQGWNEQFF
d_gene: TRBD1; abundance: .; v_gene: TRBV12-3/TRBV12-4; j_gene: TRBJ2-5; CDR3nt: TGTGCCAGCAGTTCCCTCGCGACAGGGGAGACCCAGTACTTC; CDR3aa: CASSSLATGETQYF
d_gene: .; abundance: .; v_gene: TRBV18; j_gene: TRBJ2-3; CDR3nt: TGTGCCAGCTCACCACCGGCAGGGGATGATACGCAGTATTTT; CDR3aa: CASSPPAGDDTQYF
d_gene: .; abundance: few; v_gene: TRBV2; j_gene: TRBJ2-1; CDR3nt: TGTGCCAGCACCCAGGGGGAGGGCAATGAGCAGTTCTTC; CDR3aa: CASTQGEGNEQFF
d_gene: TRBD1; abundance: .; v_gene: TRBV5-1; j_gene: TRBJ2-7; CDR3nt: TGCGCCAGCAGCCCGAACCCTCAGGGGGCGACCTACGAGCAGTACTTC; CDR3aa: CASSPNPQGATYEQYF
d_gene: .; abundance: few; v_gene: TRBV29-1; j_gene: TRBJ1-2; CDR3nt: TGCAGCGCCGGGAGAGAATATGGCTACACCTTC; CDR3aa: CSAGREYGYTF
d_gene: .; abundance: .; v_gene: TRBV28; j_gene: TRBJ2-7; CDR3nt: TGTGCCAGCAGTTCGGCGGAGGCCTACGAGCAGTACTTC; CDR3aa: CASSSAEAYEQYF
d_gene: .; abundance: many; v_gene: TRBV12-3/TRBV12-4; j_gene: TRBJ2-5; CDR3nt: TGTGCCAGCAGCTTAGACTTCCAAGAGACCCAGTACTTC; CDR3aa: CASSLDFQETQYF
d_gene: .; abundance: .; v_gene: TRBV7-2; j_gene: TRBJ1-2; CDR3nt: TGTGCCAGCAGCGGGAAGGGGAATAACTATGGCTACACCTTC; CDR3aa: CASSGKGNNYGYTF
d_gene: .; abundance: few; v_gene: TRBV29-1; j_gene: TRBJ2-3; CDR3nt: TGCAGCGTCGGGGACTCGGCAGGAGATACGCAGTATTTT; CDR3aa: CSVGDSAGDTQYF